A single sample gave rise to the 13 T cell receptor beta chains below, sequenced in a study of blood T cell repertoires in COVID-19. Libraries were prepared by immunoSEQ multiplex PCR; TCRdb keeps only in-frame clonotypes and omits some of them. The table has more than 400,000 clones, roughly nine tenths seen once. Sequencing was done on a sample of PBMCs or T cells enriched from blood (not recorded which). The receptor set was obtained from a woman under 30 who had recovered from COVID-19.

This clone was seen once. V and J are TRBV7-8 and TRBJ2-1, with 7 bases aligning to TRBD1. Germline V gives CDR1 SGHVS, CDR2 FQNEAQ. The CDR3 is 16 residues long. V shed 2 bases and J 4 bases; nucleotides not matched to a gene: 8. In DNA form, the CDR3 reads TGTGCCAGCAGCTTATCGGCCAGGGGGTTGTACAATGAGCAGTTCTTC. This gives the protein CASSLSARGLYNEQFF.

The CDR3 nucleotides are TGTGCCAGCAGCTTTCCCAGCGCGGGCGAGCCTTCCCCGGAGCAGTACTTC. This sequence encodes CASSFPSAGEPSPEQYF. This rearrangement joins TRBV5-7 to TRBJ2-7; TRBD2 is a possible D gene (5 bases). TRBV5-7 is assigned to the ORF class and has an uncertain function. The CDR3 runs 17 residues. The V end was cut by 2 bases, the J end by 7 bases, with 25 bases between.

The chain has TRBV28 and TRBJ1-1; a possible D gene is TRBD1 (6 bases). This CDR3 contains 15 residues. The V and J ends lost 5 bases and 0 bases respectively, with 13 bases between them. Germline lookup yields CDR1 MDHEN and CDR2 SYDVKM. The CDR3 loop reads CASSLGGALNTEAFF. DNA of the CDR3: TGTGCCAGCAGTCTAGGGGGGGCTTTGAACACTGAAGCTTTCTTT. Based on the CDR3 plus reference TRBV28 and TRBJ1-1, the full variable domain is DVKVTQSSRYLVKRTGEKVFLECVQDMDHENMFWYRQDPGLGLRLIYFSYDVKMKEKGDIPEGYSVSREKKERFSLILESASTNQTSMYLCASSLGGALNTEAFFGQGTRLTVV.

The chain has TRBV12-3 or TRBV12-4 and TRBJ1-6; 9 bases agree with TRBD1. The ends lost 4 bases at V and 16 bases at J; junction bases unmatched: 5. The CDR3 is 12 residues long. As DNA, the CDR3 is TGTGCCAGCAGTTCCGGGGACAGGGAACTCCACTTT. Its translation is CASSSGDRELHF.

This clone appeared a few times. V usage is TRBV19 and J usage is TRBJ2-7; 11 bases fit TRBD1. CDR3 length: 14 amino acids. Trimming removed 4 bases from V and 6 bases from J; junction bases left unmatched: 5. Germline V lookup: CDR1 LNHDA, CDR2 SQIVND (reference sequence). CDR3 nucleotides: TGTGCCAGTAGTACCCACGGACAGGGGGCCGAGCAGTACTTC. Translation: CASSTHGQGAEQYF.

This clone was counted a single time. In DNA, the CDR3 is TGTGCCAGCAGCCCCGGGACTGACTCCGGTCACAATCAGCCCCAGCATTTT. Amino acid sequence: CASSPGTDSGHNQPQHF. The chain has TRBV7-9 and TRBJ1-5, with a weak D call TRBD1 (5 bases). Deletions cut 5 bases from V and 3 bases from J, with 20 bases between. This CDR3 is 17 amino acids long. In germline, CDR1 is SEHNR, CDR2 FQNEAQ (reference sequence).

V and J are TRBV11-2 and TRBJ1-1, with D tentatively TRBD1 (5 bases). CDR3 length: 15 amino acids. V was trimmed by 3 bases and J by 0 bases, leaving 11 bases between them. Germline values: CDR1 SGHAT, CDR2 FQNNGV. As DNA, the CDR3 is TGTGCCAGCAGCTTGGGGCAGTCTCTGAACACTGAAGCTTTCTTT. Translation gives CASSLGQSLNTEAFF.

In this sample, this clone turned up a few times. The V call is TRBV5-1, the J call TRBJ1-5; 7 bases agree with TRBD1. J gave up 6 bases and V 0 bases, and 6 bases lay outside the gene matches. Germline-derived CDR1 and CDR2 are SGHRS and YFSETQ. CDR3 length equals 15 residues. CDR3 nucleotide sequence: TGCGCCAGCAGCTTGGCCGGGACAGAGGGTCAGCCCCAGCATTTT. Protein: CASSLAGTEGQPQHF.

This chain connects TRBV18 to TRBJ1-1, with 9 positions matching TRBD1. In germline, CDR1 is KGHSH, CDR2 LQKENI. The ends lost 3 bases at V and 8 bases at J; junction bases unmatched: 10. There are 15 residues in the CDR3. The CDR3 reads CASSPSTGTGREAFF. Written as DNA, the CDR3 is TGTGCCAGCTCACCCAGTACCGGGACAGGGAGGGAAGCTTTCTTT. Full variable domain (outside the CDR3, taken from reference TRBV18 and TRBJ1-1): NAGVMQNPRHLVRRRGQEARLRCSPMKGHSHVYWYRQLPEEGLKFMVYLQKENIIDESGMPKERFSAEFPKEGPSILRIQQVVRGDSAAYFCASSPSTGTGREAFFGQGTRLTVV.

This sequence joins TRBV5-1 and TRBJ2-3; a weak D match, TRBD2 (6 bases). Trimming took off 0 bases at V and 2 bases at J, with 13 bases between the two ends. The CDR3 is 16 residues long. Germline V CDR1 and CDR2: SGHRS, YFSETQ. CDR3 residues: CASSLEGSGDTDTQYF. DNA of the CDR3: TGCGCCAGCAGCTTGGAGGGTTCGGGGGACACAGATACGCAGTATTTT.

This clone showed up just once. The chain combines TRBV9 with TRBJ1-1; 12 bases fit TRBD1. The CDR3 loop spans 13 amino acids. Germline V gives CDR1 SGDLS, CDR2 YYNGEE. V was pared by 4 bases and J by 11 bases, with 6 bases of the junction left unmatched. The CDR3 sequence: CASSRGQGAAAFF. CDR3 coding DNA: TGTGCCAGCAGCCGGGGACAGGGGGCGGCTGCTTTCTTT.

The rearrangement links TRBV29-1 to TRBJ1-1; 7 bases are shared with TRBD1. CDR1 is SQVTM, CDR2 ANQGSEA, per germline. V dropped 2 bases and J dropped 1; count of bases not matched to a gene: 1. The CDR3 loop spans 13 amino acids. As DNA, the CDR3 is TGCAGCGTTGAAACAGGGGAGAACACTGAAGCTTTCTTT. It codes for CSVETGENTEAFF.

V usage is TRBV11-1 and J usage is TRBJ2-7, with 10 nucleotides matching TRBD2. Germline CDR1 SGHAT, CDR2 FQDESV (reference sequence). The CDR3 is made up of 15 amino acids. V gave up 2 bases and J gave up 2 bases; unmatched junction bases: 3. The CDR3 sequence: CASSLRLAGAYEQYF. CDR3 bases: TGTGCCAGCAGCTTACGTCTAGCGGGGGCCTACGAGCAGTACTTC.